This TCR beta chain was sequenced in a study of shared clonotypes between healthy human individuals. Sequencing was performed with immunoSEQ multiplex PCR; in TCRdb, only in-frame clones are kept and a portion is missing. The data hold some 530,000 clones, with around four fifths observed a single time. The ends were cut back, 2 bases at V and 9 bases at J, with 9 bases in the middle. The CDR3 is made up of 12 amino acids. Germline CDR1 SGHDT, CDR2 YYEEEE. The TCR comes from a woman aged 35 to 49 in good health. Some clones in this sample may be carry-over from other donors' samples. V gene TRBV5-6 combines with J gene TRBJ2-1; D uncertain. Sequences were obtained from PBMCs. CDR3 sequence (DNA): TGTGCCAGCAGCTTAGTCGTCGGTGAGCAGTTCTTC. Protein: CASSLVVGEQFF. Filled out from reference TRBV5-6 and TRBJ2-1, the complete variable domain reads DAGVTQSPTHLIKTRGQQVTLRCSPKSGHDTVSWYQQALGQGPQFIFQYYEEEERQRGNFPDRFSGHQFPNYSSELNVNALLLGDSALYLCASSLVVGEQFFGPGTRLTVL.